This TCR beta chain is from a study of cytomegalovirus exposure and HLA in healthy donors. Study information: Earlier, approximately 110 million unique TCR beta sequences were recovered from about 170 million T cells by an analysis. Regarding the study as a whole: Later examination showed HLA-associated TCR beta chains had greater clonal expansion than equally common others.

Losses at the gene ends were 2 bases for V and 3 bases for J; bases not matched to a gene: 4. The CDR3 is 14 amino acids. Germline CDR1 SGHDN, CDR2 FVKESK. 60 Vbeta and 13 Jbeta primers were used in PCR. Produced via immunoSEQ multiplex PCR; TCRdb's table is partial and in-frame only. The table includes tens of thousands of clones, 76% detected once. Worth noting for this clone: Its antigen is unknown.

Sequenced: PBMCs. This TCR was sampled from a male donor in good health and CMV-seronegative. This rearrangement joins TRBV14 to TRBJ2-7; 7 bases match TRBD1. The CDR3 is CASSQHRTGYEQYF. The CDR3 nucleotides are TGTGCCAGCAGCCAACACCGGACAGGCTACGAGCAGTACTTC. The full variable domain, with the rest looked up from reference TRBV14 and TRBJ2-7, is EAGVTQFPSHSVIEKGQTVTLRCDPISGHDNLYWYRRVMGKEIKFLLHFVKESKQDESGMPNNRFLAERTGGTYSTLKVQPAELEDSGVYFCASSQHRTGYEQYFGPGTRLTVT.